These T cell receptor beta chains were read from a single sample in a study of response to subunit inactivated influenza vaccine. MiXCR, applied by TCRdb to the RT-PCR reads, yields one record per CDR3 protein. The table includes over 150,000 distinct CDR3 sequences, over 8.5% detected once. Sequences were derived from CD8+ T cells sorted from PBMCs, sampled around 2 years after vaccination. These receptors were obtained from a man aged 50-75 years who received an inactivated influenza vaccine. The CDR3 runs from the conserved cysteine through the conserved F or W. The D gene is left open where the match is weak. Expanded clones are given a class, and other clones once, few, many or no size at all.

size: few
V: TRBV5-1
D: TRBD1
J: TRBJ1-2
DNA: TGCGCCAGCAGCTTGGTGCGACAGGGTGCCTATGGCTACACCTTC
CDR3: CASSLVRQGAYGYTF

size: few
V: TRBV6-5
D: TRBD1
J: TRBJ1-3
DNA: TGTGCCAGCAGTTATAGAGGCCCCGGGACAGACTCTGGAAACACCATATATTTT
CDR3: CASSYRGPGTDSGNTIYF

size: medium-sized
V: TRBV12-3/TRBV12-4
D: -
J: TRBJ2-3
DNA: TGTGCCAGCAGTTCTGACTTACCGGGTACGCAGTATTTT
CDR3: CASSSDLPGTQYF

size: -
V: TRBV7-6
D: -
J: TRBJ2-2
DNA: TGTGCCAGCAGCCAACTCCCGGGACCTACCCCCGGGGAGCTGTTTTTT
CDR3: CASSQLPGPTPGELFF

size: many
V: TRBV28
D: -
J: TRBJ2-7
DNA: TGTGCCAGCAGCTTACCCGGGAGTTCCTACGAGCAGTACTTC
CDR3: CASSLPGSSYEQYF

size: many
V: TRBV29-1
D: TRBD2
J: TRBJ2-3
DNA: TGCAGCGTTGACCCTAGCGGGAGCACAGATACGCAGTATTTT
CDR3: CSVDPSGSTDTQYF

size: many
V: TRBV4-3
D: -
J: TRBJ1-2
DNA: TGCGCCAGCAGCCGCAGCGACGGGAGCTATGGCTACACCTTC
CDR3: CASSRSDGSYGYTF

size: few
V: TRBV12-3/TRBV12-4
D: TRBD1
J: TRBJ2-7
DNA: TGTGCCAGCAGTTTTGAGTCCCCGGGACAGGCCTCCTACGAGCAGTACTTC
CDR3: CASSFESPGQASYEQYF

size: -
V: TRBV5-6
D: -
J: TRBJ2-1
DNA: TGTGCCAGCAGCTTGGTTGGGCATGAGCAGTTCTTC
CDR3: CASSLVGHEQFF

size: -
V: TRBV20-1
D: TRBD2
J: TRBJ2-7
DNA: TGCAGTGCTAGAGAAACTAGCGGGAGATATAGCTCCTACGAGCAGTACTTC
CDR3: CSARETSGRYSSYEQYF

size: -
V: TRBV13
D: -
J: TRBJ2-1
DNA: TGTGCCAGCAGCTTAACAGGGATATCCTACAATGAGCAGTTCTTC
CDR3: CASSLTGISYNEQFF

size: -
V: TRBV5-1
D: TRBD1
J: TRBJ1-2
DNA: TGCGCCAGCTCCGGGACAGATGGCTACACCTTC
CDR3: CASSGTDGYTF

size: -
V: TRBV2
D: -
J: TRBJ2-3
DNA: TGTGCCAGCAGTGAATACAGGACGAGGGATACGCAGTATTTT
CDR3: CASSEYRTRDTQYF

size: few
V: TRBV14
D: TRBD2
J: TRBJ2-3
DNA: TGTGCCAGCAGCCCAACACTAGCGCCAGATACGCAGTATTTT
CDR3: CASSPTLAPDTQYF

size: once
V: TRBV20-1
D: -
J: TRBJ1-5
DNA: TGCAGTGCTAGCGTCAGGATGCCGTCCCCGTCCCATAGCAATCAGCCCCAGCATTTT
CDR3: CSASVRMPSPSHSNQPQHF

size: -
V: TRBV2
D: TRBD2
J: TRBJ2-5
DNA: TGTGCCAGCAGTGAGTCAGCGGGGGTCCAAGAGACCCAGTACTTC
CDR3: CASSESAGVQETQYF

size: few
V: TRBV25-1
D: -
J: TRBJ2-2
DNA: TGTGCCAGCAGTGATTTTCAGGGTCGGACCGGGGAGCTGTTTTTT
CDR3: CASSDFQGRTGELFF

size: -
V: TRBV2
D: -
J: TRBJ2-7
DNA: TGTGCCAGCAGTGGGCCCCTCGAGCAGTACTTC
CDR3: CASSGPLEQYF